Listed here are 16 T cell receptor beta chains from one sample, sequenced in a study of patients and donors after allogeneic stem cell transplantation (dated by TCRdb to 2020 to 2021). Preparation of the library involved RT-PCR. TCRdb names NextSeq 550 as the instrument used. Using fastp at Q25 and MiXCR, TCRdb reprocessed the public reads and kept productive beta chains. One record per CDR3 amino acid sequence lists the most common genes and DNA. Recorded for this sample are more than 850,000 distinct CDR3 sequences; under 20% of them occurred a single time. The ten largest make up around 6% of the sample. The sequencing sample was made of blood, either unsorted or a sorted T cell fraction (not recorded which). The receptors here all came from a human donor who was either an allogeneic HSCT recipient or a stem cell or donor lymphocyte infusion donor (not recorded which). It is not recorded whose cells these are; they may come from a transplant donor.

This chain links TRBV6-5 with TRBJ2-3; D is ambiguous. Germline V CDR1 and CDR2: MNHEY, SVGAGI. V lost 9 bases and J 7 bases, leaving 11 bases between the germline ends. This CDR3 is built from 11 residues. CDR3 sequence (DNA): TGTGCCAGTTCGGTCCAACATACGCAGTATTTT. As protein: CASSVQHTQYF.

This clonotype showed up just a few times. The chain couples TRBV20-1 to TRBJ2-7; the D gene is possibly TRBD1 (6 bases). Trimming took off 5 bases at V and 5 bases at J, with 13 bases between the two ends. CDR1 is DFQATT, CDR2 SNEGSKA, per germline (reference sequence). The CDR3 contains 12 residues. CDR3 in DNA: TGCAGTGCTTTGACAGGTTTCCACGAGCAGTACTTC. It yields the protein CSALTGFHEQYF.

There are many counts of this clonotype. The chain employs TRBV29-1 and TRBJ1-2; no clear D gene. The CDR3 has 13 amino acids. Germline lookup yields CDR1 SQVTM and CDR2 ANQGSEA. Trimming cost V 6 bases and J 3 bases, with 14 bases left between them. The CDR3 reads CSVEWRVDYGYTF. CDR3 in DNA: TGCAGCGTAGAATGGAGAGTGGACTATGGCTACACCTTC.

There are a few counts of this clonotype. This chain joins TRBV20-1 and TRBJ2-3; 8 nucleotides line up with TRBD2. With 5 bases clipped from V and 8 bases from J, the junction kept 12 bases outside the gene matches. The germline V gene encodes CDR1 DFQATT and CDR2 SNEGSKA (reference sequence). The CDR3 is 14 residues long. CDR3 sequence (DNA): TGCAGTGCTGGTGTCACTAGCGGAGAAGCTACGCAGTATTTT. Protein product: CSAGVTSGEATQYF.

This chain joins TRBV6-2 or TRBV6-3 and TRBJ2-5; possibly TRBD2 for D (5 bases). V dropped 2 bases and J dropped 2 bases, with 9 bases sitting between them. This CDR3 is built from 14 residues. Germline values: CDR1 MNHEY, CDR2 SVGEGT. CDR3 bases: TGTGCCAGCAGTTACCGGTCGGGACAAGAGACCCAGTACTTC. Amino acids: CASSYRSGQETQYF.

The table lists this clonotype with a few counts. This CDR3 reads CASSKEQGLYGYTF. For the CDR3, the DNA is TGTGCCAGCAGTAAAGAACAGGGTCTCTATGGCTACACCTTC. The genes are TRBV12-3 or TRBV12-4 and TRBJ1-2, with D perhaps TRBD1 (6 bases). Trimming shortened V by 5 bases and J by 4 bases, and 14 bases separated the two germline ends. The CDR3 sequence is 14 residues long.

The J gene is TRBJ2-1, the V gene TRBV20-1; 7 bases map to TRBD2. Per germline, CDR1 DFQATT and CDR2 SNEGSKA (reference sequence). The length of the CDR3 is 15 residues. V lost 5 bases to trimming and J lost 5 bases; unmatched junction nucleotides: 12. The CDR3 reads CSAWGGRARHNEQFF. CDR3 DNA sequence: TGCAGTGCTTGGGGGGGTAGGGCCCGACACAATGAGCAGTTCTTC.

In its sample, this clonotype was seen a few times. CDR3 protein: CASSLGSGSSETQYF. In nucleotides, the CDR3 is TGCGCCAGCAGCTTGGGTAGCGGGAGTTCTGAGACCCAGTACTTC. This chain uses TRBV5-1 with TRBJ2-5; TRBD2 aligns across 9 bases. Germline CDR1 and CDR2: SGHRS and YFSETQ. CDR3 size: 15 residues. The trim removed 0 bases at V and 5 bases at J, leaving 5 bases unmatched.

This sequence joins TRBV20-1 and TRBJ2-7, with a possible D match to TRBD2 (5 bases). The CDR3 sequence is 11 residues long. CDR1 is DFQATT and CDR2 is SNEGSKA in the germline V gene (reference sequence). V dropped 0 bases and J dropped 7 bases, with 7 bases sitting between them. The CDR3 nucleotides are TGCAGTGCTAGAGATTCGGGGGAGCAGTACTTC. Its protein product is CSARDSGEQYF.

This clonotype was counted between two and nine times. The chain uses TRBV7-6 and TRBJ2-1; D is ambiguous. Germline-derived CDR1 and CDR2 are SGHVS and FNYEAQ. This CDR3 region has 13 residues. V was trimmed by 2 bases and J by 13 bases, leaving 15 bases between them. CDR3 in amino acids: CASSLFAGDRQFF. The CDR3 DNA reads as TGTGCCAGCAGCTTATTTGCTGGGGATCGTCAGTTCTTC.

This clonotype showed up just a few times. The rearrangement joins TRBV10-3 to TRBJ2-7; 11 positions match TRBD1. The length of the CDR3 is 14 residues. Germline V gene data show CDR1 as ENHRY and CDR2 as SYGVKD. Trimming at V came to 4 bases and at J to 6 bases, leaving 5 bases not matched to a gene. The CDR3 nucleotides read TGTGCCATCAGTGGGACAGGGGGCATTAGCGAGCAGTACTTC. Amino acids: CAISGTGGISEQYF.

This clonotype was recorded a few times. This sequence joins TRBV11-2 and TRBJ2-3; 9 positions match TRBD2. CDR1 and CDR2 from the germline V gene are SGHAT and FQNNGV. The CDR3 sequence is 16 residues long. V lost 1 base to trimming and J lost 2 bases; unmatched junction nucleotides: 4. This CDR3 is CASSLGASGTTDTQYF. In nucleotides, the CDR3 is TGTGCCAGCAGCTTAGGTGCTAGCGGGACCACAGATACGCAGTATTTT.

The DNA for the CDR3 is TGTGCCACCAGCATTCGGGACTCTGGAAACACCATATATTTT. It codes for CATSIRDSGNTIYF. The chain has TRBV15 and TRBJ1-3; unclear D gene. The V gene lost 4 bases and the J gene lost 0 bases, with 7 bases spanning the gap. Germline V gene lookup returns CDR1 LNHNV and CDR2 YYDKDF (reference sequence). The CDR3 loop spans 14 amino acids.

J is TRBJ2-3 and V is TRBV24-1; D is undetermined. The CDR3 has 14 amino acids. Trimming left V 2 bases short and J 5 bases short, with 10 bases between. CDR1 is KGHDR, CDR2 SFDVKD, per germline. The CDR3 reads CATSDSPQRDTQYF. CDR3 DNA sequence: TGTGCCACCAGTGATTCCCCTCAACGAGATACGCAGTATTTT.

This clonotype was detected only a few times. This chain connects TRBV4-1 to TRBJ2-1; 10 nucleotides align to TRBD1. Trimming took 3 bases from V and 6 from J; bases not matched to a gene: 5. CDR3 length: 15 residues. Germline-derived CDR1 and CDR2 are MGHRA and YSYEKL. The CDR3 is CASSHDRGLINEQFF. The CDR3 coding sequence is TGCGCCAGCAGCCATGACAGGGGGCTTATCAATGAGCAGTTCTTC.

The chain couples TRBV18 to TRBJ2-7, with D uncertain. The V end lost 3 bases, the J end lost 3 bases, and 15 bases lay between the germline ends. The CDR3 totals 15 residues. Germline V CDR1 and CDR2: KGHSH, LQKENI. The CDR3: CASSPFTDNNYEQYF. Written as DNA, the CDR3 is TGTGCCAGCTCACCTTTTACAGACAACAACTACGAGCAGTACTTC.